This T cell receptor (beta chain) stems from a study of Ad26.COV2.S vaccination and SARS-CoV-2 variants. Repertoires were generated with immunoSEQ multiplex PCR, while TCRdb's copy carries only in-frame clones and drops some. The sample has about 350,000 clones; about 91% are singletons. There are 12 residues in the CDR3. V shed 2 bases and J shed 10 bases, with 9 bases lying between them. Germline values: CDR1 SGHRS, CDR2 YFSETQ. The rearrangement uses TRBV5-1 and TRBJ1-4; D remains ambiguous. The input for sequencing was peripheral blood, taken after recovery from COVID-19. This clonotype was obtained from a human donor who had recovered from COVID-19. The CDR3 sequence: CASSFGVGKLFF. The CDR3 DNA sequence: TGCGCCAGCAGCTTTGGGGTCGGAAAACTGTTTTTT.